Following are 31 T cell receptor beta chains from one sample sequenced in a study of blood T cell repertoires in COVID-19. Libraries were prepared by immunoSEQ multiplex PCR; TCRdb keeps only in-frame clonotypes and omits some of them. This sample carries about 83,000 clones, 87% of them seen once, and the ten largest clones take 3%. Sample: peripheral blood. The source of these receptors is a woman in her forties or fifties with active or convalescent COVID-19.

The chain joins TRBV9 to TRBJ1-2; D may be TRBD1 (6 bases). Germline loops: CDR1 SGDLS, CDR2 YYNGEE. The CDR3 has 15 amino acids. The V end was cut by 0 bases, the J end by 4 bases, with 13 bases between. DNA for the CDR3: TGTGCCAGCAGCGTAGTACCGACAGGCATCTATGGCTACACCTTC. Translated: CASSVVPTGIYGYTF.

V is TRBV6-5 and J is TRBJ1-5; a possible D gene is TRBD1 (5 bases). Germline CDR1 MNHEY, CDR2 SVGAGI. The CDR3 has 13 amino acids. V lost 8 bases and J 6 bases, leaving 14 bases between the germline ends. The CDR3 DNA is TGTGCCAGCCTCGCTTCCGGGGGTCAGCCCCAGCATTTT. Translated, it gives CASLASGGQPQHF.

This clone was seen just once. CDR3 loop: CASSLQGINEKLFF. The CDR3 bases are TGTGCCAGCAGCCTCCAGGGGATTAATGAAAAACTGTTTTTT. The J gene is TRBJ1-4, the V gene TRBV3-1 (or the pseudogene TRBV3-2); D might be TRBD1 (6 bases). The CDR3 runs 14 residues. CDR1 and CDR2 (germline): LGHDT, YNNKEL (reference sequence). The germline V and J ends were trimmed by 4 bases and 4 bases, with 10 bases remaining between them.

This chain connects TRBV20-1 to TRBJ1-2; D is undetermined. Trimming left V 3 bases short and J 2 bases short, with 16 bases between. The CDR3 extends over 15 amino acids. CDR1 DFQATT and CDR2 SNEGSKA come from the germline V gene (reference sequence). CDR3 loop: CSASKLGDPNYGYTF. The CDR3, as DNA: TGCAGTGCTAGTAAATTGGGAGATCCCAACTATGGCTACACCTTC.

The genes are TRBV7-9 and TRBJ1-1; TRBD1 might be the D (5 bases). The germline gives CDR1 SEHNR, CDR2 FQNEAQ (reference sequence). The CDR3 loop spans 13 amino acids. Trimming shortened V by 10 bases and J by 2 bases, and 14 bases separated the two germline ends. CDR3 nucleotides: TGTGCCACATTTCACACAGGTAACACTGAAGCTTTCTTT. As protein: CATFHTGNTEAFF.

The chain couples TRBV4-3 to TRBJ1-2; no clear D gene. This CDR3 comprises 15 residues. From germline, CDR1 is LGHNA and CDR2 YSLEER. Trimming removed 0 bases from V and 7 bases from J, with 15 bases in between. CDR3 protein: CASSQDSSSRGGYTF. CDR3 in DNA: TGCGCCAGCAGCCAAGATAGTTCGAGTCGCGGTGGCTACACCTTC.

The genes are TRBV21-1 and TRBJ1-2. TRBV21-1 is given as a pseudogene. The CDR3 contains 17 residues. The CDR3 DNA sequence: TGTGCCAGCAGCAAAGTGTGCAAACGGACGGGAGCTTATGGCTACACCTTC. This codes for CASSKVCKRTGAYGYTF.

The V gene is TRBV20-1, the J gene TRBJ2-1; D uncertain. The germline gives CDR1 DFQATT, CDR2 SNEGSKA (reference sequence). The CDR3 is 12 amino acids. V lost 3 bases, J lost 15 bases, and 18 bases lay in between. This CDR3 is CSASSGSNPRFF. In DNA form, the CDR3 reads TGCAGTGCTAGTTCCGGTTCCAACCCCCGGTTCTTC.

This clone was seen only once. The chain combines TRBV4-3 with TRBJ2-7; 7 nucleotides line up with TRBD1. CDR1 is LGHNA and CDR2 is YSLEER in the germline V gene. J lost 3 bases, V lost 0 bases, and 8 bases had no gene match. The CDR3 runs to 16 residues. The CDR3 DNA is TGCGCCAGCAGCCAAGACCTCTTAGGGACAGACTACGAGCAGTACTTC. It encodes CASSQDLLGTDYEQYF.

The chain links TRBV30 to TRBJ2-5, with 13 bases aligning to TRBD2. The trim removed 3 bases at V and 7 bases at J, leaving 5 bases unmatched. CDR1 is GTSNPN and CDR2 is SVGIG in the germline V gene (reference sequence). The CDR3 consists of 14 residues. The CDR3 bases are TGTGCCTGGAGATGGACTAGCGGGGGTGGGACCCAGTACTTC. It is translated as CAWRWTSGGGTQYF.

This clone showed up just a few times. The CDR3 here is CASSLLGRRNTEAFF. Written as DNA, the CDR3 is TGTGCCAGCAGCTTATTAGGCAGGCGGAACACTGAAGCTTTCTTT. The J gene is TRBJ1-1, the V gene TRBV7-9; D gene uncertain. V was pared by 2 bases and J by 1 base, with 11 bases between. The CDR3 is made up of 15 amino acids. Germline CDR1 SEHNR, CDR2 FQNEAQ (reference sequence).

This chain uses TRBV5-5 with TRBJ2-1; the D is unclear. The CDR3 loop spans 13 amino acids. From germline, CDR1 is SGHKS and CDR2 YYEKEE (reference sequence). V lost 1 base to trimming and J lost 5 bases, with 7 bases between them. CDR3 DNA sequence: TGTGCCAGCAGCTTGAAACCGGACAATGAGCAGTTCTTC. It is translated as CASSLKPDNEQFF.

The chain employs TRBV5-6 and TRBJ2-3; 8 nucleotides match TRBD1. Germline values: CDR1 SGHDT, CDR2 YYEEEE. The CDR3 totals 16 residues. V lost 2 bases and J lost 6; bases outside the gene matches: 11. The CDR3 region has the DNA TGTGCCAGCAGCTTACGGGACAGGCCCAGTCTGGATACGCAGTATTTT. This encodes CASSLRDRPSLDTQYF.

About this clone itself: Sequence at one end of the junction differs from germline and may be a read error. V usage is TRBV12-5 and J usage is TRBJ2-1, with TRBD1 matching over 7 bases. CDR3 length: 12 amino acids. CDR1 and CDR2 (germline): LGHNT, FRNRAP. CDR3 in DNA: TGTGCTAGTGGCAGCCTGACCGGGACAGCTATCTTC. It codes for CASGSLTGTAIF.

V gene TRBV4-2 combines with J gene TRBJ1-4; possible D gene TRBD1, 6 bases. The CDR3 is 15 residues long. V was pared by 5 bases and J by 11 bases, with 21 bases between. Per germline, CDR1 LGHNA and CDR2 YNFKEQ. This CDR3 is CASSLNRDTNYKLFF. The CDR3 DNA follows: TGTGCCAGCAGCTTAAACCGGGACACCAATTACAAACTGTTTTTT.

This chain links TRBV7-2 with TRBJ1-3; D is possibly TRBD1 (5 bases). Trimming removed 3 bases from V and 4 bases from J, with 10 bases in between. The CDR3 extends over 14 amino acids. Germline loops: CDR1 SGHTA, CDR2 FQGNSA. This chain's CDR3 is CASSLGGVGNTIYF. CDR3 nucleotide sequence: TGTGCCAGCAGCTTGGGGGGTGTCGGAAACACCATATATTTT.

The genes are TRBV4-3 and TRBJ1-2; D remains ambiguous. CDR3 length: 15 amino acids. The V end was cut by 0 bases, the J end by 5 bases, with 13 bases between. Per germline, CDR1 LGHNA and CDR2 YSLEER. The CDR3 protein is CASSQDLREGYGYTF. The DNA of the CDR3 is TGCGCCAGCAGCCAAGATCTTCGGGAAGGGTATGGCTACACCTTC.

This chain connects TRBV7-3 to TRBJ2-2; 8 bases are shared with TRBD2. CDR1 SGHTA and CDR2 FQGTGA come from the germline V gene. The CDR3 length is 16 residues. The J segment lost 2 bases and the V segment lost 2 bases, leaving 4 bases of the junction unmatched. The CDR3: CASSLFAGGNTGELFF. The DNA of the CDR3 is TGTGCCAGCAGCTTATTTGCGGGGGGTAACACCGGGGAGCTGTTTTTT.

The gene calls are TRBV6-5 and TRBJ1-6; D remains ambiguous. The germline gives CDR1 MNHEY, CDR2 SVGAGI. V dropped 1 base and J dropped 7 bases, with 11 bases sitting between them. The CDR3 runs to 15 residues. DNA of the CDR3: TGTGCCAGCAGTTACTTCCGGGAAGGGAATTCACCCCTCCACTTT. Protein sequence: CASSYFREGNSPLHF.

This clone is a singleton in its sample. The chain combines TRBV18 with TRBJ1-2, with TRBD1 matching over 10 bases. The CDR3 runs 14 residues. V shed 3 bases and J 5 bases; nucleotides not matched to a gene: 3. Germline V gene data show CDR1 as KGHSH and CDR2 as LQKENI. CDR3 in DNA: TGTGCCAGCTCACCGGGGACAGGGGTTTATGGCTACACCTTC. Translated, it gives CASSPGTGVYGYTF.

The rearrangement uses TRBV28 and TRBJ2-2; D uncertain. V shed 5 bases and J shed 3 bases, with 7 bases lying between them. The CDR3 totals 13 residues. The germline V gene encodes CDR1 MDHEN and CDR2 SYDVKM. The CDR3 region is CASSRTYTGELFF. DNA for the CDR3: TGTGCCAGCAGTAGAACTTACACCGGGGAGCTGTTTTTT.

The chain links TRBV10-3 to TRBJ1-2; D not resolved. The V end was cut by 6 bases, the J end by 4 bases, with 12 bases between. Germline CDR1 ENHRY, CDR2 SYGVKD. This CDR3 has 13 residues. The CDR3 nucleotides are TGTGCCATCAGCCCCAACAGCGGCTATGGCTACACCTTC. It codes for CAISPNSGYGYTF.

This clone is judged medium-sized. The chain is built from TRBV4-2 and TRBJ2-7; a possible D gene is TRBD1 (5 bases). Germline V gives CDR1 LGHNA, CDR2 YNFKEQ. Trimming shortened V by 0 bases and J by 3 bases, and 15 bases separated the two germline ends. The CDR3 runs 16 residues. The CDR3 DNA follows: TGTGCCAGCAGCCAAGATCCAGGGATTCCCCACTACGAGCAGTACTTC. It translates to CASSQDPGIPHYEQYF.

The chain carries TRBV18 and TRBJ1-2, with 8 bases aligning to TRBD1. This CDR3 comprises 15 residues. Germline V gene lookup returns CDR1 KGHSH and CDR2 LQKENI. V trimming: 1 base; J trimming: 6 bases; junction bases outside the gene matches: 7. CDR3 residues: CASSPRTGSGDGYTF. DNA of the CDR3: TGTGCCAGCTCACCACGGACAGGGTCGGGGGATGGCTACACCTTC.

In nucleotides, the CDR3 is TGTGCCAGCAGCGTAGCTGGCAGAAAGAACACTGAAGCTTTCTTT. Residues: CASSVAGRKNTEAFF. The chain carries TRBV9 and TRBJ1-1; D gene unclear. This CDR3 comprises 15 residues. Deletions cut 0 bases from V and 1 base from J, with 10 bases between. CDR1 is SGDLS and CDR2 is YYNGEE in the germline V gene.

This chain uses TRBV7-2 with TRBJ2-7; 10 bases fit TRBD1. Unmatched junction bases numbered 4, after V lost 4 bases and J lost 4 bases. Looked up from germline, CDR1 is SGHTA and CDR2 is FQGNSA. The CDR3 has 14 residues. The CDR3 loop reads CASSSRDRGYEQYF. The CDR3, as DNA: TGTGCCAGCAGCTCCCGGGACAGGGGATACGAGCAGTACTTC.

The J gene is TRBJ1-2, the V gene TRBV19, with a weak D call TRBD1 (6 bases). CDR3 size: 15 residues. Germline assignment: CDR1 LNHDA and CDR2 SQIVND (reference sequence). Trimming left V 5 bases short and J 0 bases short, with 13 bases between. CDR3 loop: CASSPRDKTNYGYTF. CDR3 sequence (DNA): TGTGCCAGTAGTCCACGGGACAAGACTAACTATGGCTACACCTTC.

The V call is TRBV19, the J call TRBJ1-2, with D perhaps TRBD1 (5 bases). The germline V gene has CDR1 LNHDA and CDR2 SQIVND (reference sequence). CDR3 length equals 13 residues. With 7 bases removed from V and 3 bases from J, the gap between germline ends came to 12 bases. The CDR3 is CASKSQGDYGYTF. The CDR3 DNA sequence: TGTGCCAGTAAGTCCCAGGGCGACTATGGCTACACCTTC. Full variable domain (remainder filled in from reference TRBV19 and TRBJ1-2): DGGITQSPKYLFRKEGQNVTLSCEQNLNHDAMYWYRQDPGQGLRLIYYSQIVNDFQKGDIAEGYSVSREKKESFPLTVTSAQKNPTAFYLCASKSQGDYGYTFGSGTRLTVV.

This sequence joins TRBV30 and TRBJ2-7, with 8 bases matching TRBD1. V lost 3 bases to trimming and J lost 7 bases; unmatched junction nucleotides: 14. The CDR3 sequence is 15 residues long. Germline CDR1 reads GTSNPN; CDR2 reads SVGIG (reference sequence). CDR3 in amino acids: CAWRRAGQGRGEQYF. The CDR3 DNA reads as TGTGCCTGGAGAAGAGCCGGACAGGGCAGAGGAGAGCAGTACTTC.

The chain joins TRBV5-1 to TRBJ2-5; 8 nucleotides align to TRBD1. V lost 0 bases to trimming and J lost 1 base; unmatched junction nucleotides: 8. This CDR3 is 17 amino acids long. CDR1 is SGHRS, CDR2 YFSETQ, per germline. Here the CDR3 reads CASSLAGGAEVQETQYF. The CDR3 DNA sequence: TGCGCCAGCAGCTTGGCAGGGGGCGCGGAGGTCCAAGAGACCCAGTACTTC.

The V and J genes are TRBV5-1 and TRBJ1-3; D not resolved. The CDR3 is 15 amino acids. The germline CDR1 and CDR2 sequences are SGHRS and YFSETQ. Trimming shortened V by 4 bases and J by 3 bases, and 14 bases separated the two germline ends. The CDR3 sequence: CASSRSGGDGNTIYF. The CDR3 DNA is TGCGCCAGCAGCCGGAGCGGTGGGGATGGAAACACCATATATTTT. The complete variable domain, with remaining parts taken from reference TRBV5-1 and TRBJ1-3, reads KAGVTQTPRYLIKTRGQQVTLSCSPISGHRSVSWYQQTPGQGLQFLFEYFSETQRNKGNFPGRFSGRQFSNSRSEMNVSTLELGDSALYLCASSRSGGDGNTIYFGEGSWLTVV.